Listed below are T cell receptor beta chains from one sample, sequenced in a study of T cell responses to AZD1222 COVID-19 vaccine. Here immunoSEQ multiplex PCR was the method, and the copy in TCRdb shows in-frame clones only, minus some. The sample has more than 85,000 clones, 65% to 90% seen once. Specimen: peripheral blood, collected on day 0 of AZD1222 vaccination. These receptor sequences come from an adult in good health. Each CDR3 is given with its conserved first and last residue. The order of the fields is D gene, J gene, V gene, CDR3 protein. The D gene is left open where the match is weak.

>TRBD1|TRBJ1-5|TRBV19
CASSMAGGYQPQHF
>TRBD1|TRBJ2-4|TRBV27
CASSRGGSLENIQYF
>-|TRBJ1-1|TRBV4-3
CASSERGVTEAFF
>-|TRBJ1-4|TRBV3-1/TRBV3-2
CASSQDRTAEKLFF
>TRBD1|TRBJ1-3|TRBV5-1
CASSPGTGDGNTIYF
>-|TRBJ2-1|TRBV12-3/TRBV12-4
CASTLNFPGEQFF
>TRBD1|TRBJ1-6|TRBV7-6
CASSRDRGGSPLHF
>TRBD2|TRBJ2-2|TRBV19
CASSLASGVGLVFF
>-|TRBJ2-3|TRBV27
CARPLGSTDTQYF
>-|TRBJ1-5|TRBV27
CASSLAPGPNQPQHF
>TRBD1|TRBJ2-5|TRBV27
CASSLGPRAGGRETQYF
>-|TRBJ1-1|TRBV24-1
CATSDLGAKAFF
>TRBD1|TRBJ1-4|TRBV6-2/TRBV6-3
CASSRNRGGNEKLFF
>TRBD2|TRBJ2-1|TRBV19
CASSISGRAYFNEQFF
>-|TRBJ1-1|TRBV11-2
CASSLVRGGEAFF
>-|TRBJ2-7|TRBV11-3
CASSSRGTWSSYEQYF
>TRBD1|TRBJ2-2|TRBV2
CASSHDRGRDTGELFF
>TRBD1|TRBJ1-4|TRBV28
CASSPGQGGQEKLFF
>-|TRBJ1-2|TRBV30
CAWSVPGQPLGYGYTF
>-|TRBJ1-5|TRBV21-1
CASSSGQGVCQPQHF
>-|TRBJ1-2|TRBV5-1
CASSLAGDYGYTF
>-|TRBJ2-1|TRBV11-2
CASSFTREQFF